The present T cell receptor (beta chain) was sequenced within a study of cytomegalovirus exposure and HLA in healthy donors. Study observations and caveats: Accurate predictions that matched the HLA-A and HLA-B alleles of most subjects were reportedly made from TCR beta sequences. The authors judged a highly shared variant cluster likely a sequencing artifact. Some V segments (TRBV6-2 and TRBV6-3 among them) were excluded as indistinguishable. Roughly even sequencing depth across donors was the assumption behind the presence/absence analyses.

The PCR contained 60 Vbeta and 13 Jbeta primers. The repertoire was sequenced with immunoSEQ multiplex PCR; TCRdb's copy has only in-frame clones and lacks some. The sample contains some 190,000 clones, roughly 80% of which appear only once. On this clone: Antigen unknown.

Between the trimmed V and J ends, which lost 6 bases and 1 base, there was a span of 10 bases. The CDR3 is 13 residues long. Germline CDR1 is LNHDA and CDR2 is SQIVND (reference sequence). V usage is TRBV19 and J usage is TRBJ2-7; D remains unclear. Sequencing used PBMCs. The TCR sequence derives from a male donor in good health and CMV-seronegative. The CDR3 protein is CASSFTVSYEQYF. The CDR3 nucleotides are TGTGCCAGTAGCTTTACAGTTTCCTACGAGCAGTACTTC.